Below are 18 T cell receptor beta chains sequenced from a single sample in a study of blood T cell repertoires in COVID-19. Some clones are missing from TCRdb's copy, which holds only in-frame ones; the method was immunoSEQ multiplex PCR. The profile shows 100,000 to 150,000 clones, 75% to 90% of them singletons. The sample consisted of PBMCs or T cells enriched from blood (not recorded which). These TCRs come from a woman in her 50s who had recovered from COVID-19.

This chain links TRBV5-6 with TRBJ2-7; D unclear. Germline V gene lookup returns CDR1 SGHDT and CDR2 YYEEEE. With 0 bases removed from V and 5 bases from J, the gap between germline ends came to 12 bases. The CDR3 is 14 residues long. DNA of the CDR3: TGTGCCAGCAGCTTGGTGTCCCAGTTCCACGAGCAGTACTTC. Its protein is CASSLVSQFHEQYF.

This clone was picked up a small number of times. The genes are TRBV5-1 and TRBJ2-7; tentatively, D is TRBD2 (6 bases). The V end was cut by 4 bases, the J end by 4 bases, with 15 bases between. Per germline, CDR1 SGHRS and CDR2 YFSETQ. The CDR3 loop spans 14 amino acids. The CDR3 nucleotides are TGCGCCAGCAGCCGCACCGGGACTGGTTACGAGCAGTACTTC. Translated, it gives CASSRTGTGYEQYF.

The chain has TRBV7-8 and TRBJ2-2; 8 bases fit TRBD2. After removal of 5 bases from V and 7 bases from J, the junction contained 9 bases not matched to a gene. The CDR3 is 15 residues long. Per germline, CDR1 SGHVS and CDR2 FQNEAQ. CDR3 in DNA: TGTGCCAGCAGCAAGACGGGGGGGCTTGTCGGGGAGCTGTTTTTT. It encodes CASSKTGGLVGELFF.

The genes are TRBV2 and TRBJ1-5; 11 bases map to TRBD1. J was trimmed by 2 bases and V by 5 bases; bases with no gene match: 5. The length of the CDR3 is 16 residues. Germline V CDR1 and CDR2: SNHLY, FYNNEI. Here the CDR3 DNA reads TGTGCCAGCAGTATGGACAGGGGGCAAGGCAATCAGCCCCAGCATTTT. This translates into CASSMDRGQGNQPQHF. Full variable domain (remainder filled in from reference TRBV2 and TRBJ1-5): EPEVTQTPSHQVTQMGQEVILRCVPISNHLYFYWYRQILGQKVEFLVSFYNNEISEKSEIFDDQFSVERPDGSNFTLKIRSTKLEDSAMYFCASSMDRGQGNQPQHFGDGTRLSIL.

J is TRBJ2-4 and V is TRBV4-3, with TRBD1 as a possible D gene (5 bases). Trimming stripped 4 bases from V and 5 bases from J, with 15 bases between. The germline gives CDR1 LGHNA, CDR2 YSLEER. The CDR3 runs 15 residues. The CDR3 nucleotides read TGCGCCAGCAGCCCAGCCACAGGCGAAGAAAACATTCAGTACTTC. It encodes CASSPATGEENIQYF.

CDR3 sequence: CASSFRDNPYEQYF. CDR3 sequence (DNA): TGTGCCAGCAGCTTCAGGGATAATCCCTACGAGCAGTACTTC. This chain joins TRBV7-9 and TRBJ2-7; D is perhaps TRBD1 (5 bases). Germline V gene sequence: CDR1 SEHNR, CDR2 FQNEAQ (reference sequence). This CDR3 contains 14 residues. Trimming left V 3 bases short and J 2 bases short, with 11 bases between.

The rearrangement joins TRBV19 to TRBJ1-5, with D possibly TRBD1 on 6 matching bases. V lost 6 bases, J lost 2 bases, and 20 bases lay in between. This CDR3 has 17 amino acids. Germline CDR1 LNHDA, CDR2 SQIVND (reference sequence). CDR3 nucleotide sequence: TGTGCCAGTAGCCTTAAGTGGGACACCGGGGGCAATCAGCCCCAGCATTTT. This codes for CASSLKWDTGGNQPQHF.

The CDR3: CASSLYPGQVETQYF. CDR3 bases: TGTGCCAGCAGCTTATACCCGGGACAGGTCGAGACCCAGTACTTC. The V and J genes are TRBV11-2 and TRBJ2-5, with TRBD1 identical over 8 bases. Germline-derived CDR1 and CDR2 are SGHAT and FQNNGV. The CDR3 contains 15 residues. V gave up 2 bases and J gave up 5 bases; unmatched junction bases: 7. Looking up the rest from reference TRBV11-2 and TRBJ2-5 gives the full variable domain: EAGVAQSPRYKIIEKRQSVAFWCNPISGHATLYWYQQILGQGPKLLIQFQNNGVVDDSQLPKDRFSAERLKGVDSTLKIQPAKLEDSAVYLCASSLYPGQVETQYFGPGTRLLVL.

This clone appeared once. The rearrangement joins TRBV19 to TRBJ2-7; tentative D call: TRBD1 (6 bases). The CDR3 consists of 14 residues. Trimming stripped 4 bases from V and 2 bases from J, with 12 bases between. Germline CDR1 is LNHDA and CDR2 is SQIVND (reference sequence). CDR3 coding DNA: TGTGCCAGTAGTACCATGGGACAAACCTACGAGCAGTACTTC. Translated, it gives CASSTMGQTYEQYF.

The CDR3 bases are TGTGCCAGCAGCTTGGGGCTGGACCAAGAGACCCAGTACTTC. This codes for CASSLGLDQETQYF. V is TRBV5-4 and J is TRBJ2-5; D unresolved. There are 14 residues in the CDR3. Trimming left V 0 bases short and J 0 bases short, with 6 bases between. Germline CDR1 and CDR2: SGHNT and YYREEE (reference sequence). Complete variable domain (other parts from reference TRBV5-4 and TRBJ2-5): ETGVTQSPTHLIKTRGQQVTLRCSSQSGHNTVSWYQQALGQGPQFIFQYYREEENGRGNFPPRFSGLQFPNYSSELNVNALELDDSALYLCASSLGLDQETQYFGPGTRLLVL.

The chain carries TRBV5-1 and TRBJ2-3; 9 bases are shared with TRBD2. Trimming cost V 0 bases and J 4 bases; bases outside gene matches: 0. Per germline, CDR1 SGHRS and CDR2 YFSETQ. The CDR3 is made up of 14 amino acids. The DNA for the CDR3 is TGCGCCAGCAGCTTGGGCGGGGGGGCAGATACGCAGTATTTT. This gives the protein CASSLGGGADTQYF.

This sequence joins TRBV19 and TRBJ1-2, with D tentatively TRBD1 (5 bases). The CDR3 is 15 amino acids. Per the germline V gene, CDR1 is LNHDA and CDR2 is SQIVND (reference sequence). V lost 6 bases to trimming and J lost 0 bases, with 14 bases between them. Written as DNA, the CDR3 is TGTGCCAGTAGCCTCATTAGGGGAACTAACTATGGCTACACCTTC. As protein: CASSLIRGTNYGYTF.

This chain joins TRBV5-1 and TRBJ2-5, with 7 nucleotides matching TRBD2. The germline V gene encodes CDR1 SGHRS and CDR2 YFSETQ. J lost 1 base, V lost 0 bases, and 3 bases had no gene match. There are 15 residues in the CDR3. The CDR3 DNA reads TGCGCCAGCAGCTTGGTCCCTAGCGGCCAAGAGACCCAGTACTTC. It codes for CASSLVPSGQETQYF.

The chain joins TRBV5-4 to TRBJ1-2; D may be TRBD1 (6 bases). Germline CDR1 reads SGHNT; CDR2 reads YYREEE (reference sequence). This CDR3 comprises 13 residues. With 1 base removed from V and 4 bases from J, the gap between germline ends came to 8 bases. The CDR3 DNA reads TGTGCCAGCAGCTTGTCGGACAGCTATGGCTACACCTTC. Its translation is CASSLSDSYGYTF.

The chain is built from TRBV3-1 (or the pseudogene TRBV3-2) and TRBJ2-7; no clear D gene. This CDR3 has 14 residues. V gave up 3 bases and J gave up 5 bases, with 14 bases separating them. Germline-derived CDR1 and CDR2 are LGHDT and YNNKEL (reference sequence). In DNA, the CDR3 is TGTGCCAGCAGCCAGGTGGCTAGTTCTGACGAGCAGTACTTC. This translates into CASSQVASSDEQYF.

The genes are TRBV7-6 and TRBJ1-6; TRBD1 agrees at 10 bases. The CDR3 has 16 residues. Germline-derived CDR1 and CDR2 are SGHVS and FNYEAQ. The J segment lost 7 bases and the V segment lost 5 bases, leaving 8 bases of the junction unmatched. CDR3 DNA: TGTGCCAGCAGCCCTTTCGGACAGGGGGAGAATTCACCCCTCCACTTT. Protein product: CASSPFGQGENSPLHF.

The CDR3 sequence is CASSPGQGSYNEQFF. The CDR3 DNA sequence: TGTGCCAGCAGCCCCGGACAGGGCTCCTACAATGAGCAGTTCTTC. V is TRBV6-4 and J is TRBJ2-1; 8 bases agree with TRBD1. Per the germline V gene, CDR1 is MRHNA and CDR2 is SNTAGT. The V gene end was trimmed by 6 bases and the J gene end by 0 bases; junction bases not matched to a gene: 4. The CDR3 sequence is 15 residues long.

V and J are TRBV9 and TRBJ1-2; TRBD1 aligns across 8 bases. V dropped 0 bases and J dropped 8; count of bases not matched to a gene: 9. CDR3 length: 15 amino acids. Germline V lookup: CDR1 SGDLS, CDR2 YYNGEE. CDR3 nucleotides: TGTGCCAGCAGCGTAGGCGTCAGGGGGCCGGGAGGCTACACCTTC. Protein product: CASSVGVRGPGGYTF.